The 20 T cell receptor beta chains reported below all come from one sample, sequenced in a study of blood T cell repertoires in COVID-19. Clones were read by immunoSEQ multiplex PCR, and TCRdb kept only the in-frame ones, dropping some. This sample has hundreds of thousands of clones, with roughly 82% found just once. The sequenced sample was peripheral blood. The source of these receptors is a woman over 75 with active or convalescent COVID-19.

The chain joins TRBV12-5 to TRBJ2-1; 10 bases agree with TRBD2. Germline-derived CDR1 and CDR2 are LGHNT and FRNRAP. J gave up 7 bases and V 2 bases, and 5 bases lay outside the gene matches. This CDR3 region has 15 residues. In DNA, the CDR3 is TGTGCTAGTGGTTTGTCTAGCGGGAGCATTAATGAGCAGTTCTTC. As protein: CASGLSSGSINEQFF.

A word on this clone: The limits of the CDR3 on the DNA are not certain, so only TCRdb's listed CDR3 is given. V gene TRBV4-2 combines with J gene TRBJ1-1; the D segment call TRBD1 is taken from the table without a DNA check. Germline CDR1 is LGHNA and CDR2 is YNFKEQ. Counting both end residues, the CDR3 totals 11 amino acids. CDR3 sequence: CASRVGTGTFF.

This chain joins TRBV4-2 and TRBJ1-1; D not resolved. CDR1 is LGHNA, CDR2 YNFKEQ, per germline. The CDR3 has 14 residues. The V and J ends lost 0 bases and 6 bases respectively, with 11 bases between them. CDR3 sequence: CASSQDLTVPEAFF. CDR3 nucleotide sequence: TGTGCCAGCAGCCAAGATCTTACGGTCCCTGAAGCTTTCTTT.

The chain has TRBV6-5 and TRBJ1-2; 8 bases agree with TRBD1. Germline V lookup: CDR1 MNHEY, CDR2 SVGAGI. V was pared by 6 bases and J by 8 bases, with 8 bases of the junction left unmatched. This CDR3 is built from 13 residues. Written as DNA, the CDR3 is TGTGCCAGCAGGGGACAGGAGGGTATCGGCTACACCTTC. Protein product: CASRGQEGIGYTF.

The chain employs TRBV19 and TRBJ1-1; D remains ambiguous. CDR3 size: 15 residues. V was cut by 9 bases and J by 1 base, with 18 bases left in between. Per the germline V gene, CDR1 is LNHDA and CDR2 is SQIVND (reference sequence). DNA of the CDR3: TGTGCCAGCGGCCCCTCCAGGTTGGAGAACACTGAAGCTTTCTTT. As protein: CASGPSRLENTEAFF.

This clone has more than one count but fewer than ten. The chain employs TRBV28 and TRBJ1-2, with TRBD1 identical over 7 bases. Trimming took 4 bases from V and 4 from J; bases not matched to a gene: 3. Per germline, CDR1 MDHEN and CDR2 SYDVKM. The CDR3 runs 13 residues. Here the CDR3 reads CASSSTGFYGYTF. CDR3 sequence (DNA): TGTGCCAGCAGTTCGACAGGGTTCTATGGCTACACCTTC.

This clone was seen just once. The V gene is TRBV18, the J gene TRBJ2-5, with 14 positions matching TRBD2. Germline values: CDR1 KGHSH, CDR2 LQKENI. This CDR3 comprises 18 residues. With V trimmed by 6 bases and J by 5 bases, 14 bases remained unmatched. CDR3 residues: CASSPSGLAGGQGETQYF. Here the CDR3 DNA reads TGTGCCAGCTCCCCAAGCGGACTAGCGGGGGGCCAGGGTGAGACCCAGTACTTC.

The J gene is TRBJ1-1, the V gene TRBV5-4; D is possibly TRBD1 (6 bases). Trimming cost V 4 bases and J 3 bases, with 16 bases left between them. The germline V gene encodes CDR1 SGHNT and CDR2 YYREEE (reference sequence). The CDR3 has 15 amino acids. CDR3 loop: CASSARKQGYTEAFF. The CDR3 DNA sequence: TGTGCCAGCAGCGCCCGAAAACAGGGATACACTGAAGCTTTCTTT.

This sequence joins TRBV28 and TRBJ1-3; 10 nucleotides line up with TRBD1. V trimming: 3 bases; J trimming: 2 bases; junction bases outside the gene matches: 4. The CDR3 extends over 16 amino acids. Germline V gene lookup returns CDR1 MDHEN and CDR2 SYDVKM. As DNA, the CDR3 is TGTGCCAGCAGTTTTGACAGGGGGCCCCCTGGAAACACCATATATTTT. This sequence encodes CASSFDRGPPGNTIYF.

This clone was observed a few times. The chain recombines TRBV5-1 with TRBJ1-2, with 7 bases that match TRBD1. The V and J ends lost 4 bases and 5 bases, in that order; junction bases with no gene match: 17. CDR3 length: 17 amino acids. The V gene's germline CDR1 is SGHRS and CDR2 YFSETQ. This chain's CDR3 is CASSLDRNQATTYGYTF. The CDR3 DNA reads as TGCGCCAGCAGCCTGGACAGGAACCAGGCAACGACGTATGGCTACACCTTC.

The chain joins TRBV5-4 to TRBJ2-5; D is unclear. This CDR3 has 14 residues. The germline gives CDR1 SGHNT, CDR2 YYREEE (reference sequence). V was cut by 2 bases and J by 2 bases, with 10 bases left in between. The DNA for the CDR3 is TGTGCCAGCAGCTTATCCCCGGAGCAAGAGACCCAGTACTTC. Its translation: CASSLSPEQETQYF.

With regard to this clone: Other DNA sequences in this specimen translate into the identical CDR3. The J gene is TRBJ1-3, the V gene TRBV11-2; D not certain. Trimming removed 6 bases from V and 0 bases from J, with 12 bases in between. Germline-derived CDR1 and CDR2 are SGHAT and FQNNGV. The CDR3 spans 15 residues. Here the CDR3 DNA reads TGTGCCAGCAGTTTCCTACGGGGCTCTGGAAACACCATATATTTT. Protein: CASSFLRGSGNTIYF.

J is TRBJ1-1 and V is TRBV18; TRBD1 agrees at 8 bases. This CDR3 is built from 14 residues. The junction had 10 bases not matched to a gene; V was cut back by 2 bases and J by 11 bases. Germline-derived CDR1 and CDR2 are KGHSH and LQKENI. This CDR3 is CASSPAVDRVTAFF. In nucleotides, the CDR3 is TGTGCCAGCTCACCAGCCGTGGACAGGGTTACCGCTTTCTTT.

The table lists this clone with a count of one. The chain employs TRBV27 and TRBJ1-6; D is perhaps TRBD1 (6 bases). There are 15 residues in the CDR3. Germline V gene sequence: CDR1 MNHEY, CDR2 SMNVEV (reference sequence). Trimming shortened V by 4 bases and J by 3 bases, and 10 bases separated the two germline ends. In DNA form, the CDR3 reads TGTGCCAGCAGTTCTACAGGGATCTATAATTCACCCCTCCACTTT. As protein: CASSSTGIYNSPLHF.

The chain employs TRBV10-2 and TRBJ1-6, with D hard to call. The germline CDR1 and CDR2 sequences are WSHSY and SAAADI. The V and J ends lost 10 bases and 7 bases respectively, with 17 bases between them. CDR3 length equals 14 residues. The DNA of the CDR3 is TGCGCCACTAGAGGGATATATCTAAATTCACCCCTCCACTTT. It yields the protein CATRGIYLNSPLHF.

V gene TRBV28 combines with J gene TRBJ1-2; 9 bases map to TRBD1. The V segment lost 6 bases and the J segment 4 bases; nucleotides outside the gene matches: 6. CDR1 and CDR2 from the germline V gene are MDHEN and SYDVKM. This CDR3 is 14 amino acids long. CDR3 protein: CASRQGAFVYGYTF. The CDR3 region has the DNA TGTGCCAGCAGACAGGGGGCGTTTGTCTATGGCTACACCTTC.

V and J are TRBV2 and TRBJ2-7, with D perhaps TRBD2 (5 bases). Germline V gene data show CDR1 as SNHLY and CDR2 as FYNNEI. The CDR3 contains 13 residues. The V end lost 7 bases, the J end lost 5 bases, and 15 bases lay between the germline ends. The CDR3 DNA reads TGTGCCAGCACTACCGGACTGCCCGACGAGCAGTACTTC. This translates into CASTTGLPDEQYF.

This rearrangement joins TRBV2 to TRBJ1-3; 9 nucleotides agree with TRBD1. From germline, CDR1 is SNHLY and CDR2 FYNNEI. The CDR3 runs to 16 residues. J was trimmed by 1 base and V by 3 bases; bases with no gene match: 4. CDR3 bases: TGTGCCAGCAGTGAGGGGACAGGGCATTCTGGAAACACCATATATTTT. This translates into CASSEGTGHSGNTIYF.

The CDR3 reads CASSRSVGQGVIMDTEAFF. The CDR3 DNA follows: TGTGCCAGCTCACGGTCCGTGGGACAGGGGGTCATCATGGACACTGAAGCTTTCTTT. V and J are TRBV18 and TRBJ1-1, with TRBD1 matching 11 bases. The CDR3 is 19 residues long. CDR1 and CDR2 from the germline V gene are KGHSH and LQKENI. V lost 4 bases and J lost 3; bases outside the gene matches: 16.

The chain carries TRBV18 and TRBJ2-5; 9 bases line up with TRBD1. The V and J ends lost 3 bases and 4 bases, in that order; junction bases with no gene match: 6. The CDR3 is 15 residues long. The germline V gene encodes CDR1 KGHSH and CDR2 LQKENI. The CDR3 protein is CASSPGTGNRETQYF. In nucleotides, the CDR3 is TGTGCCAGCTCACCCGGGACAGGGAATCGAGAGACCCAGTACTTC.